This T cell receptor beta chain was observed in a study of cytomegalovirus exposure and HLA in healthy donors. Study context: About 180 million T cells yielded more than 90 million unique TCR beta sequences, as an earlier analysis found. Drawn from HLA-typed donors, tens of millions of unique TCRs were held in an early data release.

As regards this clone: What it recognizes is unknown.

PCR involved 60 Vbeta and 13 Jbeta primers. Only in-frame clones appear in the TCRdb table, and some are missing; sequencing was by immunoSEQ multiplex PCR. The data include about 130,000 clones; the top ten clones carry approximately 0.93%. Study-level findings and limits: Sequencing likely generated an artifact that appeared as a cluster of highly shared sequence variants. Cytomegalovirus status was reportedly diagnosed by the classifier with high sensitivity and specificity.

The ends lost 4 bases at V and 2 bases at J; junction bases unmatched: 9. This CDR3 region has 17 residues. In germline, CDR1 is MDHEN, CDR2 SYDVKM. This clonotype was sampled from a young man in good health and CMV-seronegative. The chain employs TRBV28 and TRBJ2-7; 12 bases are shared with TRBD2. The sequencing sample was made of PBMCs. CDR3 loop: CASSSRLAGVIAYEQYF. CDR3 nucleotides: TGTGCCAGCAGTTCCCGACTAGCGGGAGTAATCGCCTACGAGCAGTACTTC.